This T cell receptor (beta chain) was observed in a study of OX40 agonist ivuxolimab in advanced cancers. With respect to the entire study: Ivuxolimab, which targeted the costimulatory receptor OX40 (CD134), was an agonistic, fully human IgG2 monoclonal antibody. Of the approximately 50 dose-escalation patients, hepatocellular carcinoma was present in roughly 19, melanoma in roughly 15, renal cell carcinoma in 9 and head and neck cancer in 9. The paper covers the monotherapy dose-escalation part of the phase I ivuxolimab trial, which included N ≈ 54 patients. The purpose of peripheral TCRbeta sequencing was to test whether ivuxolimab changed TCR sequence diversity and led to clonal T-cell expansion. Intravenous ivuxolimab was administered to patients every 2 weeks at six dose levels: 0.01, 0.1, 0.3, 1.5, 3 and 10 mg/kg. Partial responses occurred in three dose-escalation patients: two with cutaneous melanoma and one with hepatocellular carcinoma. The dose-escalation cohort was almost 85% male with a mean age of 60 years, ranging from 23 to 79. Prior anti-PD-1, anti-PD-L1 or anti-CTLA-4 therapy was permitted, and checkpoint inhibitors had been received by roughly 40% of dose-escalation patients.

To sequence the TCRbeta CDR3 region, genomic DNA was isolated from the sorted cells. The immunoSEQ Assay was used to sequence the TCRbeta CDR3 regions. Drawn from immuneACCESS, this table holds only the in-frame rearrangements with V and J called that TCRdb kept. Clones are partly lost; checked studies trace under half to an unresolved V gene and leave the rest unexplained. Recorded for this sample are 70,000 or so clones; about nine tenths of them occurred a single time. The ten top clones hold roughly 0.55% of the sample. The trial excluded patients who had a history of autoimmune disease or who were on systemic immunosuppression. Peripheral blood for TCR sequencing was collected from all dose cohorts at baseline, on cycle 4 day 1, and on cycle 7 day 1. Samples came from an open-label, multicenter, first-in-human phase I dose-escalation trial of ivuxolimab. Adults with locally advanced or metastatic melanoma, renal cell, hepatocellular, or head and neck squamous cell carcinoma were enrolled in the trial. CD4+ and CD8+ T cells were sorted separately from peripheral blood before TCR sequencing.

With regard to this clone: Its binding antigen is unknown. No clone much larger than this one lies a single base away; base qualities are absent.

The germline V gene sets CDR1 to SNHLY and CDR2 to FYNNEI. V gives up 10 bases and J gives up 4 bases, and the segment between their germline ends measures 11 bases. There are 11 amino acids in the CDR3, from cysteine to phenylalanine inclusive. Only the CDR3 DNA is retained, 33 bases long and in frame from the first base. Paper-wide results and their limitations: The antigen specificity of the clonally expanded peripheral T cells was not determined. After ivuxolimab, expanded clones were on average more numerous among CD8+ T cells than among CD4+ T cells. Low levels of normalized T-cell clonal expansion were also seen in some nonresponding patients. In partial responders in the 0.1-3.0 mg/kg groups, normalized peripheral clonal expansion was found to be among the lowest, especially among CD8+ T cells. At doses of 0.1 to 3.0 mg/kg, clonal expansion of both CD4+ and CD8+ blood T cells was observed from baseline to week 6.

This sequence uses TRBV2 and TRBJ2-7, and perhaps TRBD1 as D gene, on 6 matching bases. This clonotype was obtained from an adult with an advanced solid tumor such as melanoma, head and neck, liver or kidney cancer. Sequenced material: CD4+ or CD8+ T cells sorted from blood, taken in a trial of the OX40 agonist ivuxolimab. The CDR3 amino acid sequence is: CATYREYEQYF. Here is the DNA: TGTGCCACCTACAGGGAGTACGAGCAGTACTTC.